This TCR beta chain was observed in a study of blood T cell repertoires in COVID-19. Study-level background: COVID-19 samples collected from the United States, Italy and Spain covered acute and convalescent phases.

The CDR3 loop spans 14 amino acids. V was clipped by 10 bases and J by 3 bases; unmatched bases: 11. Germline CDR1 MGHRA, CDR2 YSYEKL. Under the authors' procedure: Amplifying reference gene primers gave estimates of nucleated cell counts. TCRdb's copy holds only in-frame clones and misses some; the assay was immunoSEQ multiplex PCR. The DNA gave D and trimming, while V, J and clone size come from that table. The data contain 55,000 to 80,000 clones, 92% of them singletons. The TCR comes from a human donor in a cohort sampled during active COVID-19. This chain links TRBV4-1 with TRBJ1-2; 7 nucleotides agree with TRBD1. Sequencing was carried out using peripheral blood. CDR3 nucleotide sequence: TGCGCCACCAAGGGACAGCGCACTGACTATGGCTACACCTTC. Translating gives CATKGQRTDYGYTF.